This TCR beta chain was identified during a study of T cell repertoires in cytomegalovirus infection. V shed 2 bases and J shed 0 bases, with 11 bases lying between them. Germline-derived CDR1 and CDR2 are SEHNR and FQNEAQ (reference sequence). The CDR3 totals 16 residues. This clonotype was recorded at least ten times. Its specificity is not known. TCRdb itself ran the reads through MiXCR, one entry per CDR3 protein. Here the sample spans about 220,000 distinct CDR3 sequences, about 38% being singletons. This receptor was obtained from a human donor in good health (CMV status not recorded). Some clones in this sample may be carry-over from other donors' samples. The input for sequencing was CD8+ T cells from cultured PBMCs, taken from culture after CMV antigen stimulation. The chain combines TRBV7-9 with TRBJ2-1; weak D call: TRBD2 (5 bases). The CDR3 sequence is CASSLRTGSSYNEQFF. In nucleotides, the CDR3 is TGTGCCAGCAGCTTAAGGACGGGGAGCTCCTACAATGAGCAGTTCTTC.